These 20 T cell receptor beta chains were all obtained from the same sample, sequenced in a study of blood T cell repertoires in COVID-19. This table comes from immunoSEQ multiplex PCR, and its TCRdb copy is limited to in-frame clones, with some not included. Altogether around 110,000 clones are present, around 78% being singletons, with the ten largest covering approximately 2.5%. The sequenced material came from peripheral blood. The receptor set was obtained from a man younger than 45 with acute or convalescent COVID-19.

The chain carries TRBV15 and TRBJ2-2, with 7 bases fitting TRBD1. This CDR3 spans 15 amino acids. Looked up from germline, CDR1 is LNHNV and CDR2 is YYDKDF (reference sequence). V dropped 0 bases and J dropped 3; count of bases not matched to a gene: 1. The CDR3, as DNA: TGTGCCACCAGCAGAGAAGGGGGCGACACCGGGGAGCTGTTTTTT. This sequence encodes CATSREGGDTGELFF.

The CDR3 here is CSVEAGLYETQYF. CDR3 in DNA: TGCAGCGTTGAAGCGGGTTTGTACGAGACCCAGTACTTC. V is TRBV29-1 and J is TRBJ2-5; D gene unclear. The CDR3 sequence is 13 residues long. CDR1 and CDR2 from the germline V gene are SQVTM and ANQGSEA. V lost 1 base and J lost 5, with 11 bases in between.

The rearrangement joins TRBV5-4 to TRBJ2-5, with 8 bases aligning to TRBD2. CDR3 length: 15 residues. Germline V gene lookup returns CDR1 SGHNT and CDR2 YYREEE (reference sequence). The J segment lost 7 bases and the V segment lost 4 bases, leaving 12 bases of the junction unmatched. CDR3 residues: CASSLWTESGGTQYF. For the CDR3, the DNA is TGTGCCAGCAGCCTATGGACTGAAAGCGGGGGGACCCAGTACTTC. The full variable domain, completed using reference TRBV5-4 and TRBJ2-5, is ETGVTQSPTHLIKTRGQQVTLRCSSQSGHNTVSWYQQALGQGPQFIFQYYREEENGRGNFPPRFSGLQFPNYSSELNVNALELDDSALYLCASSLWTESGGTQYFGPGTRLLVL.

V is TRBV19 and J is TRBJ1-1, with D perhaps TRBD1 (5 bases). CDR3 length: 13 residues. Germline CDR1 and CDR2: LNHDA and SQIVND (reference sequence). Deletions cut 9 bases from V and 1 base from J, with 12 bases between. CDR3 protein: CASLRDPNTEAFF. CDR3 coding DNA: TGTGCCAGCCTCAGGGATCCGAACACTGAAGCTTTCTTT.

This clone was recorded once. V and J are TRBV30 and TRBJ2-7, with D unresolved. Trimming cost V 4 bases and J 2 bases, with 3 bases left between them. The CDR3 is made up of 10 amino acids. Germline V lookup: CDR1 GTSNPN, CDR2 SVGIG (reference sequence). In DNA, the CDR3 is TGTGCCTGGACAGCCTACGAGCAGTACTTC. This sequence encodes CAWTAYEQYF. Drawing the rest from reference TRBV30 and TRBJ2-7, the complete variable domain is SQTIHQWPATLVQPVGSPLSLECTVEGTSNPNLYWYRQAAGRGLQLLFYSVGIGQISSEVPQNLSASRPQDRQFILSSKKLLLSDSGFYLCAWTAYEQYFGPGTRLTVT.

This clone was observed a handful of times. V gene TRBV29-1 combines with J gene TRBJ2-3; D is perhaps TRBD2 (6 bases). Germline CDR1 SQVTM, CDR2 ANQGSEA. V lost 6 bases to trimming and J lost 5 bases, with 18 bases between them. The CDR3 runs to 14 residues. In DNA, the CDR3 is TGCAGCGTGCCGGGACTCCCGACGGGAGATACGCAGTATTTT. Translated: CSVPGLPTGDTQYF.

The J gene is TRBJ2-1, the V gene TRBV6-5; 7 bases fit TRBD2. J lost 4 bases, V lost 3 bases, and 6 bases had no gene match. The CDR3 length is 15 residues. CDR1 and CDR2 from the germline V gene are MNHEY and SVGAGI. The CDR3 region has the DNA TGTGCCAGCAGTTATCTTGGCGGGAGTTACAATGAGCAGTTCTTC. Amino acids: CASSYLGGSYNEQFF.

The rearrangement joins TRBV30 to TRBJ2-7, with 9 bases identical to TRBD1. Looked up from germline, CDR1 is GTSNPN and CDR2 is SVGIG (reference sequence). The CDR3 contains 14 residues. V was clipped by 1 base and J by 5 bases; unmatched bases: 6. CDR3 loop: CAWSAGQGYNEQYF. The CDR3 region has the DNA TGTGCCTGGAGTGCTGGACAGGGGTACAACGAGCAGTACTTC.

DNA of the CDR3: TGCGCCAGCCAAAGAGGGCTAGCGGATCAAGAGACCCAGTACTTC. Translated: CASQRGLADQETQYF. This chain joins TRBV4-1 and TRBJ2-5, with 7 bases identical to TRBD2. This CDR3 spans 15 amino acids. CDR1 is MGHRA and CDR2 is YSYEKL in the germline V gene. The V gene end was trimmed by 8 bases and the J gene end by 2 bases; junction bases not matched to a gene: 11.

This sequence joins TRBV6-5 and TRBJ2-2, with 7 bases that match TRBD2. The ends lost 0 bases at V and 4 bases at J; junction bases unmatched: 5. The CDR3 extends over 16 amino acids. Germline CDR1 and CDR2: MNHEY and SVGAGI. The CDR3 sequence is CASSYSGAGVTGELFF. The CDR3 DNA is TGTGCCAGCAGTTACTCCGGCGCGGGAGTCACCGGGGAGCTGTTTTTT.

The chain recombines TRBV3-1 (or the pseudogene TRBV3-2) with TRBJ2-1, with 9 bases lining up with TRBD2. Trimming cost V 3 bases and J 9 bases; bases outside gene matches: 15. CDR1 and CDR2 from the germline V gene are LGHDT and YNNKEL (reference sequence). The CDR3 runs to 17 residues. The CDR3 reads CASSHDRGRAEYGEQFF. The CDR3 DNA sequence: TGTGCCAGCAGCCATGACCGCGGGAGGGCCGAATACGGTGAGCAGTTCTTC.

This chain joins TRBV4-1 and TRBJ1-5, with unresolved D. The ends were cut back, 0 bases at V and 7 bases at J, with 13 bases in the middle. Looked up from germline, CDR1 is MGHRA and CDR2 is YSYEKL. This CDR3 is 15 amino acids long. The CDR3 nucleotides read TGCGCCAGCAGCCAAGACCCCGTTATGCGGCAGCCCCAGCATTTT. Translating it yields CASSQDPVMRQPQHF.

The chain combines TRBV7-2 with TRBJ2-7; no definite D call. Germline-derived CDR1 and CDR2 are SGHTA and FQGNSA. V lost 5 bases and J 0 bases, leaving 8 bases between the germline ends. The CDR3 spans 13 residues. The CDR3: CASSTNPSYEQYF. In DNA form, the CDR3 reads TGTGCCAGCAGCACTAACCCCTCCTACGAGCAGTACTTC.

For the CDR3, the DNA is TGTGCCAGCAGTGACTCGTGGGGGGGATATGGCTACACCTTC. Translating gives CASSDSWGGYGYTF. This chain uses TRBV6-4 with TRBJ1-2; a possible D gene is TRBD1 (5 bases). With 0 bases removed from V and 5 bases from J, the gap between germline ends came to 10 bases. The CDR3 has 14 amino acids. Germline V gene sequence: CDR1 MRHNA, CDR2 SNTAGT.

The V and J genes are TRBV29-1 and TRBJ1-1; D might be TRBD1 (5 bases). V gave up 5 bases and J gave up 0 bases, with 13 bases separating them. CDR1 and CDR2 (germline): SQVTM, ANQGSEA. The CDR3 is 14 residues long. The CDR3 DNA is TGCAGCGTTCAGACAGTCGCTATGAACACTGAAGCTTTCTTT. This translates into CSVQTVAMNTEAFF.

This chain links TRBV7-3 with TRBJ2-3; D may be TRBD2 (6 bases). V lost 1 base, J lost 3 bases, and 11 bases lay in between. Germline CDR1 reads SGHTA; CDR2 reads FQGTGA. The CDR3 is 15 amino acids. The CDR3 sequence is CASSLNGLATDTQYF. CDR3 bases: TGTGCCAGCAGCTTAAATGGTCTAGCGACAGATACGCAGTATTTT.

The chain joins TRBV5-5 to TRBJ2-3; D unclear. There are 14 residues in the CDR3. V dropped 2 bases and J dropped 0 bases, with 7 bases sitting between them. Per germline, CDR1 SGHKS and CDR2 YYEKEE (reference sequence). CDR3 sequence reads: CASSFLTSTDTQYF. CDR3 sequence (DNA): TGTGCCAGCAGCTTCCTCACTAGCACAGATACGCAGTATTTT.

V usage is TRBV30 and J usage is TRBJ1-5; 7 nucleotides agree with TRBD1. The J segment lost 2 bases and the V segment lost 8 bases, leaving 9 bases of the junction unmatched. This CDR3 region has 14 residues. CDR1 is GTSNPN, CDR2 SVGIG, per germline (reference sequence). The CDR3 is CAVRTGVGNQPQHF. The DNA of the CDR3 is TGTGCCGTACGAACAGGGGTTGGCAATCAGCCCCAGCATTTT.

V is TRBV19 and J is TRBJ1-2, with 7 bases fitting TRBD1. With V trimmed by 7 bases and J by 4 bases, 12 bases remained unmatched. This CDR3 region has 15 residues. CDR1 is LNHDA and CDR2 is SQIVND in the germline V gene (reference sequence). The CDR3 loop is CASTLGRTGTYGYTF. DNA for the CDR3: TGTGCCAGTACCCTCGGCCGGACAGGAACCTATGGCTACACCTTC.

This clone was found once. The chain employs TRBV29-1 and TRBJ2-1; the match to TRBD2 covers 10 bases. V shed 8 bases, J shed 5 bases, and the junction held 6 bases outside the gene matches. The germline V gene encodes CDR1 SQVTM and CDR2 ANQGSEA. The CDR3 is made up of 13 amino acids. The chain's CDR3 is CSISGGTHNEQFF. The CDR3 coding sequence is TGCAGCATTAGCGGGGGGACCCACAATGAGCAGTTCTTC.